A single sample is the source of the 4 T cell receptor beta chains below, sequenced in a study of T cell changes during pregnancy in multiple sclerosis. Libraries were prepared by immunoSEQ multiplex PCR; TCRdb keeps only in-frame clonotypes and omits some of them. The profile shows almost 50,000 clones, about 91% of them singletons. The specimen was CD8+ T cells from peripheral blood mononuclear cells, collected after pregnancy. The receptors originated from a female donor with multiple sclerosis, enrolled in a pregnancy study.

This chain uses TRBV6-5 with TRBJ1-1; possibly TRBD1 for D (5 bases). V lost 5 bases and J 4 bases, leaving 14 bases between the germline ends. The CDR3 extends over 14 amino acids. Germline CDR1 is MNHEY and CDR2 is SVGAGI. The CDR3: CASSQGGAVTEAFF. As DNA, the CDR3 is TGTGCCAGCAGTCAGGGTGGGGCTGTCACTGAAGCTTTCTTT.

CDR3: CASSSVPSGNTIYF. For the CDR3, the DNA is TGTGCCAGCAGCTCAGTCCCCTCTGGAAACACCATATATTTT. The chain carries TRBV13 and TRBJ1-3; D remains unclear. Germline V gene lookup returns CDR1 PRHDT and CDR2 FYEKMQ (reference sequence). The CDR3 has 14 amino acids. With 4 bases removed from V and 0 bases from J, the gap between germline ends came to 7 bases. The variable domain in full, completed from reference TRBV13 and TRBJ1-3, reads AAGVIQSPRHLIKEKRETATLKCYPIPRHDTVYWYQQGPGQDPQFLISFYEKMQSDKGSIPDRFSAQQFSDYHSELNMSSLELGDSALYFCASSSVPSGNTIYFGEGSWLTVV.

The chain uses TRBV2 and TRBJ1-1; 8 nucleotides match TRBD1. This CDR3 has 14 amino acids. V shed 9 bases and J 2 bases; nucleotides not matched to a gene: 8. Per the germline V gene, CDR1 is SNHLY and CDR2 is FYNNEI. DNA of the CDR3: TGTGCCAGTATCGACAGGGGAATAAACACTGAAGCTTTCTTT. As protein: CASIDRGINTEAFF. Together with reference TRBV2 and TRBJ1-1, the CDR3 gives the full variable domain: EPEVTQTPSHQVTQMGQEVILRCVPISNHLYFYWYRQILGQKVEFLVSFYNNEISEKSEIFDDQFSVERPDGSNFTLKIRSTKLEDSAMYFCASIDRGINTEAFFGQGTRLTVV.

This clone occurred a few times. Here the CDR3 reads CASSLGEAQYF. CDR3 bases: TGTGCCAGCAGCTTGGGGGAGGCGCAGTACTTC. The chain recombines TRBV5-6 with TRBJ2-7; a possible D gene is TRBD2 (6 bases). Germline CDR1 SGHDT, CDR2 YYEEEE. Trimming took off 0 bases at V and 9 bases at J, with 7 bases between the two ends. The CDR3 is 11 amino acids.